What follows are 24 T cell receptor beta chains derived from one specimen sequenced in a study of graft-versus-host responses after intestinal transplantation. Only in-frame clones appear in the TCRdb table, and some are missing; sequencing was by immunoSEQ multiplex PCR. The sample has 13,000 to 15,000 clones; around 40% are singletons. The starting material was alloreactive CD4+ T cells from a mixed lymphocyte reaction culture, obtained before intestinal transplant. As to subset: CFSE-low proliferating T cells sorted from approximately 6-day pre-transplant mixed lymphocyte reaction (GvH or HvG direction). These receptors were taken from a human patient who received an intestinal transplant.

This chain connects TRBV25-1 to TRBJ1-2; 9 bases fit TRBD1. The trim removed 4 bases at V and 8 bases at J, leaving 8 bases unmatched. CDR1 MGHDK and CDR2 SYGVNS come from the germline V gene. The CDR3 spans 14 residues. The CDR3 loop is CASSGTGGRVGYTF. The CDR3 bases are TGTGCCAGCAGTGGTACAGGGGGCAGAGTCGGCTACACCTTC.

CDR3 in amino acids: CSVDYIRGNEQFF. The CDR3 DNA reads as TGCAGCGTTGATTATATTCGCGGTAATGAGCAGTTCTTC. The chain recombines TRBV29-1 with TRBJ2-1; no firm D call. The V and J ends lost 3 bases and 7 bases respectively, with 13 bases between them. The CDR3 is 13 amino acids. The germline gives CDR1 SQVTM, CDR2 ANQGSEA.

This clone has only a few counts. This chain connects TRBV5-1 to TRBJ2-1; no clear D. The CDR3 extends over 13 amino acids. Germline V CDR1 and CDR2: SGHRS, YFSETQ. V lost 4 bases and J 4 bases, leaving 9 bases between the germline ends. The CDR3 sequence is CASSAALYNEQFF. As DNA, the CDR3 is TGCGCCAGCAGCGCGGCCCTATACAATGAGCAGTTCTTC. The full variable domain, with the rest looked up from reference TRBV5-1 and TRBJ2-1, is KAGVTQTPRYLIKTRGQQVTLSCSPISGHRSVSWYQQTPGQGLQFLFEYFSETQRNKGNFPGRFSGRQFSNSRSEMNVSTLELGDSALYLCASSAALYNEQFFGPGTRLTVL.

V usage is TRBV2 and J usage is TRBJ1-1; TRBD1 aligns across 8 bases. Germline assignment: CDR1 SNHLY and CDR2 FYNNEI. V trimming: 7 bases; J trimming: 0 bases; junction bases outside the gene matches: 4. The CDR3 runs to 14 residues. CDR3 DNA sequence: TGTGCCAGCAATCCGGACAGGGTGAACACTGAAGCTTTCTTT. This encodes CASNPDRVNTEAFF.

The chain couples TRBV7-2 to TRBJ2-7, with TRBD1 matching over 7 bases. CDR3 length: 14 residues. Germline CDR1 SGHTA, CDR2 FQGNSA. The trim removed 1 base at V and 3 bases at J, leaving 3 bases unmatched. The CDR3 DNA reads as TGTGCCAGCAGCTTAGAGGCAGGGGGCTACGAGCAGTACTTC. Its translation: CASSLEAGGYEQYF.

The chain is built from TRBV11-3 and TRBJ1-6, with TRBD1 matching over 7 bases. Germline V gene data show CDR1 as SGHNT and CDR2 as YENEEA. With V trimmed by 5 bases and J by 8 bases, 6 bases remained unmatched. This CDR3 has 14 amino acids. For the CDR3, the DNA is TGTGCCAGCAGCGTCAGACAGGGAGATTCACCCCTCCACTTT. It specifies CASSVRQGDSPLHF.

The chain couples TRBV14 to TRBJ2-1; D is undetermined. The CDR3 has 12 residues. Trimming removed 0 bases from V and 11 bases from J, with 8 bases in between. The germline CDR1 and CDR2 sequences are SGHDN and FVKESK. CDR3 DNA sequence: TGTGCCAGCAGCCAAGATAGCATAAAGCAGTTCTTC. This sequence encodes CASSQDSIKQFF.

This clone ranks as medium-sized. The J gene is TRBJ2-7, the V gene TRBV6-5, with 10 bases fitting TRBD1. The length of the CDR3 is 14 residues. V lost 5 bases to trimming and J lost 2 bases; unmatched junction nucleotides: 3. Per the germline V gene, CDR1 is MNHEY and CDR2 is SVGAGI. In DNA, the CDR3 is TGTGCCAGCAGTAAAGACAGGGGGCCCTACGAGCAGTACTTC. Its translation: CASSKDRGPYEQYF.

V gene TRBV7-2 combines with J gene TRBJ2-2, with TRBD1 matching over 10 bases. CDR1 is SGHTA, CDR2 FQGNSA, per germline. The CDR3 spans 15 residues. V gave up 4 bases and J gave up 5 bases; unmatched junction bases: 4. CDR3 residues: CASSSGQGITGELFF. In nucleotides, the CDR3 is TGTGCCAGCAGCTCGGGACAGGGGATAACCGGGGAGCTGTTTTTT.

This clone was found a few times. The CDR3 DNA is TGTGCCAGCAGTGCAACAGGGGCCAGCTCCTATAATTCACCCCTCCACTTT. Protein: CASSATGASSYNSPLHF. The V call is TRBV6-1, the J call TRBJ1-6; 7 bases map to TRBD1. Germline CDR1 reads MNHNS; CDR2 reads SASEGT. There are 17 residues in the CDR3. The ends lost 4 bases at V and 0 bases at J; junction bases unmatched: 6.

This rearrangement joins TRBV29-1 to TRBJ1-1; no reliable D call. Trimming removed 4 bases at V and 0 bases at J, with 9 bases between. This CDR3 is built from 13 residues. Germline CDR1 SQVTM, CDR2 ANQGSEA. In DNA, the CDR3 is TGCAGCGTTGCTTTGGCCTTGAACACTGAAGCTTTCTTT. Translating it yields CSVALALNTEAFF.

The gene calls are TRBV18 and TRBJ2-3; 9 bases match TRBD2. Germline trimming cut 4 bases from V and 0 bases from J; bases unmatched to any gene: 5. Germline CDR1 KGHSH, CDR2 LQKENI. The CDR3 loop spans 16 amino acids. CDR3 protein: CASSRTAGGSTDTQYF. The DNA for the CDR3 is TGTGCCAGCTCACGGACAGCGGGGGGAAGCACAGATACGCAGTATTTT.

This clone has more than one count but fewer than ten. The chain employs TRBV19 and TRBJ1-5; D perhaps matches TRBD1 (6 bases). The germline V gene has CDR1 LNHDA and CDR2 SQIVND (reference sequence). The V end lost 3 bases, the J end lost 9 bases, and 12 bases lay between the germline ends. The CDR3 runs to 13 residues. DNA of the CDR3: TGTGCCAGTAGTATCACAGGGAAGGGGCCCCAGCATTTT. Translating it yields CASSITGKGPQHF.

This clone has only one observation. The chain carries TRBV10-2 and TRBJ2-7; D possibly corresponds to TRBD1 (5 bases). Trimming cost V 7 bases and J 3 bases, with 10 bases left between them. Germline V gene sequence: CDR1 WSHSY, CDR2 SAAADI. There are 12 residues in the CDR3. CDR3 DNA sequence: TGCGCCAGCACGCGACAGCTCTACGAGCAGTACTTC. This encodes CASTRQLYEQYF.

This rearrangement joins TRBV7-2 to TRBJ2-5; D possibly corresponds to TRBD1 (6 bases). V was pared by 1 base and J by 4 bases, with 13 bases between. Germline CDR1 is SGHTA and CDR2 is FQGNSA. CDR3 size: 15 residues. CDR3 region: CASSLGGQGRETQYF. The CDR3 DNA follows: TGTGCCAGCAGCTTAGGAGGGCAGGGGCGAGAGACCCAGTACTTC.

J is TRBJ2-1 and V is TRBV30; no reliable D call. There are 12 residues in the CDR3. Per germline, CDR1 GTSNPN and CDR2 SVGIG (reference sequence). V was clipped by 3 bases and J by 7 bases, with 10 bases between them. The CDR3: CAWSESPNEQFF. The CDR3 nucleotides are TGTGCCTGGAGCGAAAGCCCAAATGAGCAGTTCTTC.

By its share, this clone is medium-sized. The chain combines TRBV28 with TRBJ2-7; D is uncertain. Germline loops: CDR1 MDHEN, CDR2 SYDVKM. The V and J ends lost 6 bases and 0 bases respectively, with 12 bases between them. The CDR3 contains 14 residues. Here the CDR3 reads CASRMKRSSYEQYF. The DNA for the CDR3 is TGTGCCAGCAGGATGAAAAGGAGCTCCTACGAGCAGTACTTC.

Only a few counts were recorded for this clone. The genes are TRBV7-9 and TRBJ2-7, with 9 bases fitting TRBD1. Germline V gene lookup returns CDR1 SEHNR and CDR2 FQNEAQ (reference sequence). The CDR3 sequence is 14 residues long. J gave up 5 bases and V 0 bases, and 2 bases lay outside the gene matches. Here the CDR3 reads CASSLAGTGNEQYF. The CDR3 DNA reads as TGTGCCAGCAGCTTAGCCGGGACAGGGAACGAGCAGTACTTC.

DNA of the CDR3: TGTGCCAGCAGTCGGGCGGGGGGCAGTCCCTACGAGCAGTACTTC. It is translated as CASSRAGGSPYEQYF. The chain has TRBV6-5 and TRBJ2-7; 8 positions match TRBD2. The CDR3 contains 15 residues. Germline values: CDR1 MNHEY, CDR2 SVGAGI. Trimming at V came to 5 bases and at J to 2 bases, leaving 8 bases not matched to a gene.

The CDR3 sequence is CASSYWQDSTDTQYF. In DNA, the CDR3 is TGTGCCAGCAGCTATTGGCAGGATAGCACAGATACGCAGTATTTT. V and J are TRBV11-1 and TRBJ2-3, with D hard to call. The V gene lost 4 bases and the J gene lost 0 bases, with 11 bases spanning the gap. The CDR3 covers 15 residues. The germline V gene has CDR1 SGHAT and CDR2 FQDESV (reference sequence).

Within the sample, this clone is medium-sized. The chain links TRBV19 to TRBJ2-7, with 9 positions matching TRBD1. The CDR3 totals 14 residues. The V gene end was trimmed by 6 bases and the J gene end by 2 bases; junction bases not matched to a gene: 5. Germline V CDR1 and CDR2: LNHDA, SQIVND (reference sequence). The CDR3: CASSDRGSPYEQYF. In nucleotides, the CDR3 is TGTGCCAGTAGCGACAGGGGGTCCCCCTACGAGCAGTACTTC.

The J gene is TRBJ2-7, the V gene TRBV29-1; 12 bases line up with TRBD2. This CDR3 region has 15 residues. Trimming cost V 4 bases and J 2 bases; bases outside gene matches: 6. The V gene's germline CDR1 is SQVTM and CDR2 ANQGSEA. CDR3 sequence: CSVAGLAGLTYEQYF. CDR3 nucleotides: TGCAGCGTTGCGGGACTAGCGGGCCTTACCTACGAGCAGTACTTC.

The gene calls are TRBV5-1 and TRBJ2-1; 9 bases agree with TRBD1. Germline CDR1 SGHRS, CDR2 YFSETQ. J gave up 8 bases and V 0 bases, and 0 bases lay outside the gene matches. This CDR3 contains 13 residues. The CDR3 protein is CASSLGTGDEQFF. CDR3 DNA sequence: TGCGCCAGCAGCTTGGGGACAGGGGATGAGCAGTTCTTC.

This clone was counted between two and nine times. The V and J genes are TRBV7-2 and TRBJ2-3, with 8 nucleotides matching TRBD2. The CDR3 contains 14 residues. Germline assignment: CDR1 SGHTA and CDR2 FQGNSA. V dropped 0 bases and J dropped 5; count of bases not matched to a gene: 1. This CDR3 reads CASSLALAGDTQYF. In DNA form, the CDR3 reads TGTGCCAGCAGCTTAGCTCTAGCGGGAGATACGCAGTATTTT. The full variable domain, with the rest looked up from reference TRBV7-2 and TRBJ2-3, is GAGVSQSPSNKVTEKGKDVELRCDPISGHTALYWYRQSLGQGLEFLIYFQGNSAPDKSGLPSDRFSAERTGGSVSTLTIQRTQQEDSAVYLCASSLALAGDTQYFGPGTRLTVL.